The clone carrying this T cell receptor (beta chain) was seen once. Its specificity is not known. This sample was included in a study of blood T cells in healthy people across ages. Study summary: Template switching picked up about one barcoded beta molecule for each two T cells.

Total RNA extracted from each sample amounted to at least 5.5 micrograms. The germline gives CDR1 LGHDT, CDR2 YNNKEL (reference sequence). The trim removed 4 bases at V and 3 bases at J, leaving 7 bases unmatched. The CDR3 loop spans 16 amino acids. Combining a sample-barcoded 5' primer with a J-beta primer mix, a second PCR ran for roughly 7 to 12 cycles. Every single cDNA molecule received a tag from a template-switch adaptor with 12 random nucleotides. TCRdb re-derived calls from the 5' RACE reads in MiXCR, one entry per CDR3 protein. The table shows some 1.8 million distinct CDR3 sequences, with roughly two fifths occurring only once. Overall study results and limits: Researchers judged that diversity estimates from one million T cells fell short of true values.

The clonotype comes from a human donor in good health. V gene TRBV3-1 combines with J gene TRBJ2-7, with 12 bases lining up with TRBD2. Source material: blood. The CDR3 DNA is TGTGCCAGCAGCCGGTCGACTAGCGGGGGTTACTACGAGCAGTACTTC. Translation: CASSRSTSGGYYEQYF.